This TCR beta chain was captured by sequencing in a study of blood T cell repertoires in COVID-19. Study context: Donors in the United States, Italy and Spain gave samples during acute or convalescent COVID-19.

The CDR3 covers 14 residues. Trimming cost V 2 bases and J 4 bases; bases outside gene matches: 6. Germline lookup yields CDR1 SGHRS and CDR2 YFSETQ. The cohort comprised adults aged about 18 to 89 years residing in 24 US areas. Membership in each cohort depended on participant-reported clinical history. Cohort 3 donors counted as recovered after two negative PCRs, clearance, or resolved symptoms. Only in-frame clones appear in the TCRdb table, and some are missing; sequencing was by immunoSEQ multiplex PCR. The table has 290,000 or so clones, 75% to 95% seen once. This chain joins TRBV5-1 and TRBJ2-7; 7 bases agree with TRBD1. The specimen sequenced was PBMCs or T cells enriched from blood (not recorded which). This sequence originates from a woman aged 25 to 39 who had recovered from COVID-19. CDR3 amino acids: CASSLEGQMYEQYF. The CDR3 DNA is TGCGCCAGCAGCTTAGAGGGACAGATGTACGAGCAGTACTTC.